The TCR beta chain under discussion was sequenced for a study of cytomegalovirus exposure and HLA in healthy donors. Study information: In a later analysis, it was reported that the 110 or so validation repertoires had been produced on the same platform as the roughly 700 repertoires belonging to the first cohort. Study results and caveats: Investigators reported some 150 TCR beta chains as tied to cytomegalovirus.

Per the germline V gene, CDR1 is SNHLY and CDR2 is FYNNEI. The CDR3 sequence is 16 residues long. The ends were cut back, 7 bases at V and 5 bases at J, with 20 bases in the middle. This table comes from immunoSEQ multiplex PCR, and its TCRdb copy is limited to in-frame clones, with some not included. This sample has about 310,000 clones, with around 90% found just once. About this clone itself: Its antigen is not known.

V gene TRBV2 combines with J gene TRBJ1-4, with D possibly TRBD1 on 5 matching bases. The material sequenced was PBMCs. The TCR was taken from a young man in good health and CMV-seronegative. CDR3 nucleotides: TGTGCCAGCAAGCGGGACGGATCGATCAGGAATGAAAAACTGTTTTTT. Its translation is CASKRDGSIRNEKLFF.